This paragraph reports one T cell receptor beta chain. This clonotype was observed a handful of times. The antigen it recognizes is unknown. No much larger clonotype is one base removed from it; base qualities were not supplied. Receptor libraries were prepared by multiplex PCR. TCRdb records Illumina HiSeq 4000 as the sequencer. TCR beta libraries were built with iRepertoire HTBI primers and Arm-PCR amplification of CDR3 regions. Before sequencing, the PCR products underwent gel purification. From the authors' description of their analysis: Gene usage analysis of CDR3 amino acid clonotypes used the 62 TRBV and 14 to 15 TRBJ segments found across samples. Filtered high-quality paired reads were merged into contigs using COPE and FqMerger. BLAST was used to align contigs to IMGT TRBV, TRBD and TRBJ reference genes, and CDR3 was defined according to IMGT. Any clonotype with a frequency above 0.1% was counted as a highly expanded clone. Shannon entropy served as the measure of repertoire diversity, while the Gini coefficient captured V-J evenness. Clonotypes shared by more than one individual were considered public. Starting from the raw public reads, TCRdb applied fastp trimming at Q25, assembled clones with MiXCR and retained in-frame beta chains. Entries that share a CDR3 protein sequence are merged under the most common genes and DNA. In this record, the V and J calls reflect TCRdb's handling and not the investigators' own analysis. For this sample the table gives approximately 360,000 distinct CDR3 sequences, of which more than 20% were detected only once. The ten biggest clones cover approximately 28% of the sample.

The sample belongs to a study of regulatory T cells in long-lasting Graves disease (TCRdb year 2021). Study-level background: Persistent Graves' disease was defined as antithyroid drug treatment for over 5 years with persistently positive TSH receptor autoantibodies. The study was conducted in China and was registered as a clinical trial. A total of some 35 samples underwent TCR sequencing: about 13 from persistent and around 20 from newly diagnosed Graves' disease patients. On average, persistent Graves' disease patients in the clinical cohort had been on antithyroid drugs for eight to twelve years. Patients with persistent Graves' disease were compared with patients with newly diagnosed Graves' disease using TCR sequencing and RNA sequencing of peripheral blood.

Sample time point, as interpreted from the label and publication: persistent/refractory GD, antithyroid drugs over 5 years with positive TRAb. For both TCR sequencing and RNA sequencing, RNA was extracted from PBMCs in TRIzol. The diagnosis of Graves' disease followed American Thyroid Association guidelines. Patients for the study were recruited at an endocrinology department in Xi'an, China. From each patient, nine milliliters of peripheral blood was collected into an EDTA anticoagulant tube. PBMCs were isolated by Ficoll Paque Plus density gradient separation without further T cell sorting. An Agilent 2100 Bioanalyzer and agarose gel were used to check RNA quality, and a NanoDrop 2000 was used to measure RNA concentration. Spanning cysteine to phenylalanine, the CDR3 consists of 15 amino acids. The DNA shown is the 45-base CDR3, in frame from base 1. CDR1 SQVTM and CDR2 ANQGSEA were looked up in the germline V gene. Relative to germline, V is 5 bases shorter and J is 1 base shorter, with 15 bases between their ends.

The full study reports these points: Peripheral blood alone was examined, since thyroid tissue, which constituted the primary lesion, could not be accessed. Sequencing and analysis were limited to the TCR beta chain. The authors acknowledged the small sample size as a limitation that may reduce accuracy. Compared with newly diagnosed patients, patients with persistent Graves' disease had lower TCR Shannon entropy and fewer highly expanded clones, which suggests clonal expansion. TRBV28, TRBJ1-2 and TRBJ2-5 were preferentially used in persistent disease, while TRBV20-1 and TRBJ2-1 were favored in newly diagnosed disease. A larger number of public clonotypes was shared among persistent patients (about 2,700) than among newly diagnosed patients (around 880).

Sequencing was performed on peripheral blood mononuclear cells (PBMCs), taken when the disease was refractory, from a patient treated with antithyroid drugs. This clonotype originated in a woman aged 40 to 49 with Graves disease. Donor details come from another sample of the same person, matched by shared clones. The V and J genes are TRBV29-1 and TRBJ1-5, and perhaps TRBD1 as D gene, on 5 matching bases. At the DNA level, the sequence is TGCAGCGTTACCCCCGGCAGGGTAAGCAATCAGCCCCAGCATTTT. Translated, it reads CSVTPGRVSNQPQHF. Joined to the reference TRBV29-1 and TRBJ1-5 proteins, this CDR3 gives the full variable domain: SAVISQKPSRDICQRGTSLTIQCQVDSQVTMMFWYRQQPGQSLTLIATANQGSEATYESGFVIDKFPISRPNLTFSTLTVSNMSPEDSSIYLCSVTPGRVSNQPQHFGDGTRLSIL.